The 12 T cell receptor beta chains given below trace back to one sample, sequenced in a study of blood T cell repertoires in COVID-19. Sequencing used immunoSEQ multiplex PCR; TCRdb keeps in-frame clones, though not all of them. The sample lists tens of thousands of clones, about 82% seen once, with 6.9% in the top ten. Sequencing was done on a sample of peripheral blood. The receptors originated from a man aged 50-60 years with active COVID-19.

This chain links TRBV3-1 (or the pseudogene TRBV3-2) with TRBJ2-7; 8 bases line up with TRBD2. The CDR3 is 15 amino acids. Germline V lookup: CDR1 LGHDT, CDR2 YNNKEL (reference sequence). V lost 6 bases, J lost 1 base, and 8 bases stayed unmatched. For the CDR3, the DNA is TGTGCCAGCAGTCCCGGCGGGGGGTCATCCTACGAGCAGTACTTC. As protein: CASSPGGGSSYEQYF.

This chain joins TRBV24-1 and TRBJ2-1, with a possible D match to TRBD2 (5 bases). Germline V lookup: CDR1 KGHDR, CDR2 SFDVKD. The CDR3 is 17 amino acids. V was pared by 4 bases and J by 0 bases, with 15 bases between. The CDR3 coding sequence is TGTGCCACCAGTGACCCTAAAGCGGAGAGCTCCTACAATGAGCAGTTCTTC. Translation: CATSDPKAESSYNEQFF.

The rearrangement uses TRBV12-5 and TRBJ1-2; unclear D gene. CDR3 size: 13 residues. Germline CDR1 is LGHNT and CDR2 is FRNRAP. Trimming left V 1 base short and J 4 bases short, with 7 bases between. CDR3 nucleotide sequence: TGTGCTAGTGGTTTGGAGAGGGCCTATGGCTACACCTTC. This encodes CASGLERAYGYTF.

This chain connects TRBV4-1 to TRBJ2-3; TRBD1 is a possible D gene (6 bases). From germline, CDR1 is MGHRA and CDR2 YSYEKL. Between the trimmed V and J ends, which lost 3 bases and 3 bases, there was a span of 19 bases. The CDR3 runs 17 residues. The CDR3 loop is CASSHATPGHSTDTQYF. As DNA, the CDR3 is TGCGCCAGCAGCCATGCTACGCCGGGACACTCGACAGATACGCAGTATTTT.

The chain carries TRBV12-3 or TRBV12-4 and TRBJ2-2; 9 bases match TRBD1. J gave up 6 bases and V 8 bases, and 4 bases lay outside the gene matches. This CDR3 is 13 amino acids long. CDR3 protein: CASRDREPGELFF. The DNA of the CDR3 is TGTGCCAGCCGGGACAGGGAACCCGGGGAGCTGTTTTTT.

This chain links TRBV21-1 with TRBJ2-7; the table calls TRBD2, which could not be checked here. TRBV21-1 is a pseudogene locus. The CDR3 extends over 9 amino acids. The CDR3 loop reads CASSREQYV. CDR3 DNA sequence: TGTGCCAGCAGCCGCGAGCAGTACGTC.

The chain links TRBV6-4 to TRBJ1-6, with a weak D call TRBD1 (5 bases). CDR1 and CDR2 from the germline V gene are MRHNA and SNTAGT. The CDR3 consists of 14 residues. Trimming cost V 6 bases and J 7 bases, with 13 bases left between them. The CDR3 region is CASRRDLGNSPLHF. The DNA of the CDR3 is TGTGCCAGCAGGCGGGACCTCGGGAATTCACCCCTCCACTTT.

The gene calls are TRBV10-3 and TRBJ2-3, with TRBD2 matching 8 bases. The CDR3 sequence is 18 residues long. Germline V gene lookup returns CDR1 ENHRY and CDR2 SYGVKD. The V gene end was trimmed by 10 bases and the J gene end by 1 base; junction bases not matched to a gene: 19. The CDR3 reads CATRAIAGSTWRTDTQYF. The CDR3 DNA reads TGTGCCACCAGGGCTATAGCGGGATCCACCTGGCGCACAGATACGCAGTATTTT.

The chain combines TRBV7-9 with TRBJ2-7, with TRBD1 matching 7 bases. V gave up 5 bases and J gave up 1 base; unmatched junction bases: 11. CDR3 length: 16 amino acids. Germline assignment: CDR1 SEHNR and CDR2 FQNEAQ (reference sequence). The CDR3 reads CASSVPRDRISYEQYF. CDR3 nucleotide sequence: TGTGCCAGCAGCGTCCCCCGGGACAGAATATCCTACGAGCAGTACTTC. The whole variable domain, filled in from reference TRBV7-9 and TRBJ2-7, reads DTGVSQNPRHKITKRGQNVTFRCDPISEHNRLYWYRQTLGQGPEFLTYFQNEAQLEKSRLLSDRFSAERPKGSFSTLEIQRTEQGDSAMYLCASSVPRDRISYEQYFGPGTRLTVT.

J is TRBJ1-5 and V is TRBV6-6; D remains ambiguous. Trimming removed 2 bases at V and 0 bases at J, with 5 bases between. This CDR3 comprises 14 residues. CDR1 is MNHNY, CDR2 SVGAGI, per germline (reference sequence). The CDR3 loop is CASSYQNSNQPQHF. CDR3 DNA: TGTGCCAGCAGTTACCAGAATAGCAATCAGCCCCAGCATTTT.

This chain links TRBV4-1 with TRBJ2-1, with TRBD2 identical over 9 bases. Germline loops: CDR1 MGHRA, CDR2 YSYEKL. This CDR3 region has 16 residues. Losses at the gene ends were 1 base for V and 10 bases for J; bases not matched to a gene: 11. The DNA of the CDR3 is TGCGCCAGCAGCCAAGCTCAGCGGGGGGCCAGACTAGAGCAGTTCTTC. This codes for CASSQAQRGARLEQFF.

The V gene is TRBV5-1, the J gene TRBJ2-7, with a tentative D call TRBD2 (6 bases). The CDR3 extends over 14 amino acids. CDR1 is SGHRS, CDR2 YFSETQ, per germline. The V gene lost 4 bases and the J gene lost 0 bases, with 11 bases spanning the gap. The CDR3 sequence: CASSPDGSSYEQYF. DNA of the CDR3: TGCGCCAGCAGCCCGGACGGGAGCTCCTACGAGCAGTACTTC.